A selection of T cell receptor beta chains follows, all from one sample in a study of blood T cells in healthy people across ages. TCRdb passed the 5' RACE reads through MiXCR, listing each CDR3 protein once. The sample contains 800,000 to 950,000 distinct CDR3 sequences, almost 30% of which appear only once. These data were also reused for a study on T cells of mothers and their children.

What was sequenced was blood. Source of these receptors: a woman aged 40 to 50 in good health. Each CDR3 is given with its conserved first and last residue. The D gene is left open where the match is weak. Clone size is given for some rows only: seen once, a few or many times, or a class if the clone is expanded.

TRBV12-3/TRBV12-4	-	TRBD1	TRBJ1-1	TGTGCCAGCGAAACAGGGGGCCGGACTGAAGCTTTCTTT	CASETGGRTEAFF
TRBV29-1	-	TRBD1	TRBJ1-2	TGCAGCGTAAAGGACAGGGGGTCGTCCGGCTACACCTTC	CSVKDRGSSGYTF
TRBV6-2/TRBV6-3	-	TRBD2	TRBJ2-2	TGTGCCAGCAGCCGTTGGACTAGCGCCGGGGTGGGGGAGCTGTTTTTT	CASSRWTSAGVGELFF
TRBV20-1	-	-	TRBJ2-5	TGCAGTGCTCCTTTTGGACAGAGGGAGACCCAGTACTTC	CSAPFGQRETQYF
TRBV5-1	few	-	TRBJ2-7	TGCGCCAGCAGGGTCCAGGGGCCCTACGAGCAGTACTTC	CASRVQGPYEQYF
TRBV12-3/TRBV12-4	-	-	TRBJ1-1	TGTGCCAGCAGTCCCGGACGGTATGAAGCTTTCTTT	CASSPGRYEAFF
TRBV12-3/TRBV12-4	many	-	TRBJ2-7	TGTGCCAGCAGGTCGCAGACTGTCGGGCAGTACTTC	CASRSQTVGQYF
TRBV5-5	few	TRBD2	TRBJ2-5	TGTGCCAGCAGCTCGGGACTAGCGGGGGGGCAGAGAGAGACCCAGTACTTC	CASSSGLAGGQRETQYF
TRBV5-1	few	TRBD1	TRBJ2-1	TGCGCCAGCAGCAGAGGACAGGGGACCTCCTACAATGAGCAGTTCTTC	CASSRGQGTSYNEQFF
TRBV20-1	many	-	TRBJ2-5	TGCAGTGCCCCTACCGTTGGGACCCAGTACTTC	CSAPTVGTQYF
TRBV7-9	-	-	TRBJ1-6	TGTGCCAGCAGCTTAGGGGCCGGGGGTTCACCCCTCCACTTT	CASSLGAGGSPLHF
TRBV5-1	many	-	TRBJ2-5	TGCGCCAGCAGCTTGGTAGGCAGGGAAGGGACCCAGTACTTC	CASSLVGREGTQYF
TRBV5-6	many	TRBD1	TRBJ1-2	TGTGCCAGCAGTTCCGGGACAGGGGGCATCTATGGCTACACCTTC	CASSSGTGGIYGYTF
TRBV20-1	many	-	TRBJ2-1	TGCAGTGCTAGAGTAGGGTTAGGCTATGAGCAGTTCTTC	CSARVGLGYEQFF
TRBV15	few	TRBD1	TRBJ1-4	TGTGCCACCAGCAGACCACCGGGACAGGATGAAAAACTGTTTTTT	CATSRPPGQDEKLFF
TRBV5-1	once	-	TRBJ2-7	TGCGCCAGCAGCTTGGGGGACATCCTCAACGAGCAGTACTTC	CASSLGDILNEQYF
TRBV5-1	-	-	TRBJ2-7	TGCGCCAGCAGCTCACCATATGAAGACGAGCAGTACTTC	CASSSPYEDEQYF
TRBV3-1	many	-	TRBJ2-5	TGTGCCAGCAGCCAATCAAGGGGACAACAAGAGACCCAGTACTTC	CASSQSRGQQETQYF
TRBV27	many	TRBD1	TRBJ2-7	TGTGCCAGCAAGGGAGGCGGGACAGGGGACTACGAGCAGTACTTC	CASKGGGTGDYEQYF
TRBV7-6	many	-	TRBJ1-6	TGTGCCAGCAGCTTAGACCCACGGGGGGCAAATAATTCACCCCTCCACTTT	CASSLDPRGANNSPLHF
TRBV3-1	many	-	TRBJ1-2	TGTGCCAGCAGCCAAGCACGGATCTATGGCTACACCTTC	CASSQARIYGYTF
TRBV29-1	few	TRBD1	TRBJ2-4	TGCAGCGTCCTCGACAGGGGGCGATACCGAAAAAACATTCAGTACTTC	CSVLDRGRYRKNIQYF
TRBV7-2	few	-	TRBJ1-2	TGTGCCACTACGTCATACTATGGCTACACCTTC	CATTSYYGYTF
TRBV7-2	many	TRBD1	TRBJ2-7	TGTGCCAGCAGCTTGACAGGGGGCCACGAGCAGTACTTC	CASSLTGGHEQYF
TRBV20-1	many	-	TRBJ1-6	TGCAGTGCTAGAGGGCGTCGGGGAGACGCTTCACCCCTCCACTTT	CSARGRRGDASPLHF
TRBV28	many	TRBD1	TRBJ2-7	TGTGCCAGCACGGGACAGGCATCCTACGAGCAGTACTTC	CASTGQASYEQYF
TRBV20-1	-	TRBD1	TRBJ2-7	TGCAGTGCTAGAGATTTTGGACAGGGCTACGAGCAGTACTTC	CSARDFGQGYEQYF
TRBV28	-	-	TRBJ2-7	TGTGCCAGCGCACTCACAGGGCCAGGAAACGAGCAGTACTTC	CASALTGPGNEQYF
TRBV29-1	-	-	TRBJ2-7	TGCAGCGTTGAGGGGGGCACCAACTACGAGCAGTACTTC	CSVEGGTNYEQYF
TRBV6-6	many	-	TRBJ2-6	TGTGCCACCGGGATAGGAGGGCGCTCTGGGGCCAACGTCCTGACTTTC	CATGIGGRSGANVLTF
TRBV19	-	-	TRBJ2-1	TGTGCCAGTAGTATTAGTAGCGGATATTACAATGAGCAGTTCTTC	CASSISSGYYNEQFF
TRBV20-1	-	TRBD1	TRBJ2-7	TGCAGTGCAAGCGGACAGGGGGCGTTGGCCTACGAGCAGTACTTC	CSASGQGALAYEQYF
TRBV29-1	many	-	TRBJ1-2	TGCAGCGTTGAAGATGGCAGGGACTATGGCTACACCTTC	CSVEDGRDYGYTF
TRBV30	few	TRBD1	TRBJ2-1	TGTGCCTGGGTAGGCGGACAGGGGGCCTTCAATGAGCAGTTCTTC	CAWVGGQGAFNEQFF
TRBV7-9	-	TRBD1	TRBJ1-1	TGTGCCAGCAGGTTGGTAGGACAGGGGGAAACAATGGCTGAAGCTTTCTTT	CASRLVGQGETMAEAFF
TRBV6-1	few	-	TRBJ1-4	TGTGCCAGCAGTGAAGCAGGGGACGATGAAAAACTGTTTTTT	CASSEAGDDEKLFF
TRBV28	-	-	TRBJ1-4	TGTGCCAGCAGTTTTACCTTGTCTGAAAAACTGTTTTTT	CASSFTLSEKLFF
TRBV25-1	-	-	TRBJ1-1	TGTGCCAGCAGCTACGGGGTTCGTGGGGACACTGAAGCTTTCTTT	CASSYGVRGDTEAFF
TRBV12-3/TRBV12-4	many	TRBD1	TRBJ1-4	TGTGCCAGCAGCCTACGGGACAGCGGGGAAAAACTGTTTTTT	CASSLRDSGEKLFF
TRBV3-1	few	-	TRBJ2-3	TGTGCCAGCAGCGAGGGGGACTATACTAGCACAGATACGCAGTATTTT	CASSEGDYTSTDTQYF
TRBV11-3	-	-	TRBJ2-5	TGTGCCAGCAGCTTAGAAGGCAAAAGCTCTTTGGAGCAGTACTTC	CASSLEGKSSLEQYF
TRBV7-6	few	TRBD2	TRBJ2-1	TGTGCCAGCAGCCCCCCCGGGTCGGGAGGTCGCGAAAATGAGCAGTTCTTC	CASSPPGSGGRENEQFF
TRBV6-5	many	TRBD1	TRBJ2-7	TGTGCCAGCAGATCCGGGACAGATCCCTACGAGCAGTACTTC	CASRSGTDPYEQYF
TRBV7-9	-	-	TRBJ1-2	TGTGCCAGCAGCTCGTCGGCCTCAGCCAACTATGGCTACACCTTC	CASSSSASANYGYTF
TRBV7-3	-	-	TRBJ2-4	TGTGCCAGCAGCTTAAGGGGGACGGTAGCCAAAAACATTCAGTACTTC	CASSLRGTVAKNIQYF
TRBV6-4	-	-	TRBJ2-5	TGTGCCAGCAGACGGGGGAGTCAAGAGGCCCAGTACTTC	CASRRGSQEAQYF
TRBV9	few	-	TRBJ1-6	TGTGCCAGCAGCGTTGAGGGGACAAGAGATTCACCCCTCCACTTT	CASSVEGTRDSPLHF
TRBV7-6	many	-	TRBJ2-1	TGTGCCAGCAGCCTAGGAGAGGGGATCAATGAGCAGTTCTTC	CASSLGEGINEQFF
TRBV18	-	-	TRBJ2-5	TGTGCCAGCTCACCAATCCCCACGACAGAGACCCAGTACTTC	CASSPIPTTETQYF
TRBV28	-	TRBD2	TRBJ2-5	TGTGCCAGCAGTTCGGGACTAGCGGGGGTGTACAATGAGCAGTACTTC	CASSSGLAGVYNEQYF
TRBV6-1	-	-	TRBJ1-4	TGTGCCAGCAGTGAATTAGAGGCGTGGGGGGAAAAACTGTTTTTT	CASSELEAWGEKLFF
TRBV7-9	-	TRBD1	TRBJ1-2	TGTGCCAGCAGCTATGCCGGGACAGGGGGTTCCTATGGCTACACCTTC	CASSYAGTGGSYGYTF
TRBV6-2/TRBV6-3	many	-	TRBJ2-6	TGTGCCAGCGGTACTTGGGGCAACGTCCTGACTTTC	CASGTWGNVLTF
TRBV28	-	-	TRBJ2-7	TGTGCCTGCAGCAACACAGGGAACGAGCAGTACTTC	CACSNTGNEQYF
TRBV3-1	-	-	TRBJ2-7	TGTGCCAGCAGCCAAGATCAATCCTACGAGCAGTACTTC	CASSQDQSYEQYF
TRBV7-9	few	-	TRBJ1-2	TGTGCCAGCAGCCCAACGAGGGGGGCGGATGGCTACACCTTC	CASSPTRGADGYTF
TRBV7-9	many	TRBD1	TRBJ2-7	TGTGCCAGCAGCTTCGGACAGGGGGCGCCGTCCTACGAGCAGTACTTC	CASSFGQGAPSYEQYF
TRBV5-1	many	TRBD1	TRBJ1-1	TGCGCCAGCAGCTTGGAGGGGACAGGTATCAACAGTGAAGCTTTCTTT	CASSLEGTGINSEAFF
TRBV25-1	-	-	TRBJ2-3	TGTGCCAGCAGTGAAACCTACACAGATACGCAGTATTTT	CASSETYTDTQYF